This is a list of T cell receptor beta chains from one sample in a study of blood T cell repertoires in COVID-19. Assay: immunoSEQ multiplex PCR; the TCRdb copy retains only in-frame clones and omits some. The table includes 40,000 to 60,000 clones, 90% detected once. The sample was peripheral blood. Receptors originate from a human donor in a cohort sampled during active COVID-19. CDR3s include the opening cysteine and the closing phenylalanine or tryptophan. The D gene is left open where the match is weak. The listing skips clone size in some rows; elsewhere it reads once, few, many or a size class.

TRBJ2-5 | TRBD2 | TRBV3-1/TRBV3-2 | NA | TGTGCCAGCAGCCACACGGGAGGAGAGACCCAGTACTTC | CASSHTGGETQYF
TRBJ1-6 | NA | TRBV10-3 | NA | TGTGCCACCTGGGGTGGGGGGGGTTCACCCCTCCACTTT | CATWGGGGSPLHF
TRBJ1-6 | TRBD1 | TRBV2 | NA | TGTGCCAGCGGCCCCCCCCCGACAGGGGTGAATAATTCACCCCTCCACTTT | CASGPPPTGVNNSPLHF
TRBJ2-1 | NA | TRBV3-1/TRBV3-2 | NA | TGTGCCAGCAGCCAAGGAATCAGGGGCGATGAGCAGTTCTTC | CASSQGIRGDEQFF
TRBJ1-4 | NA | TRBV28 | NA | TGTGCCACCGCACTGGGGGGGCTGGGTGAAAAACTGTTTTTT | CATALGGLGEKLFF
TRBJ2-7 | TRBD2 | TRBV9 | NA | TGTGCCAGCAGCCCTGGACTAGCGGCCTACGAGCAGTACTTC | CASSPGLAAYEQYF
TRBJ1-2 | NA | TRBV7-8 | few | TGTGCCAGCAGCTCTCGGGTAGGGAGGGCTAACTATGGCTACACCTTC | CASSSRVGRANYGYTF
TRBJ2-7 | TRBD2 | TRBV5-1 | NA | TGCGCCAGCAGCCGCGGAAGTGGCGGGAGATCCGGCGAGCAGTACTTC | CASSRGSGGRSGEQYF
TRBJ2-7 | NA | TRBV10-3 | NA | TGTGCCATCAGCCTGGACAGTTACGAGCAGTACTTC | CAISLDSYEQYF
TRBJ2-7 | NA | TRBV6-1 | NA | TGTGCCAGCAGTGAACCCCCGCGCTACGAGCAGTACTTC | CASSEPPRYEQYF
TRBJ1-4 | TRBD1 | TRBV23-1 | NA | TGCGCCAGCACATATTCCCGGGACAGGGGTCCGGATGACGAAAAACTGTTTTTT | CASTYSRDRGPDDEKLFF
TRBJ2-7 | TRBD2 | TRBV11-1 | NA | TGTGCCAGCAGCTCCAGGACTAGCGGGAGCTACGAGCAGTACTTC | CASSSRTSGSYEQYF
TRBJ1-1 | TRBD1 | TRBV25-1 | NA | TGTGCCAGCAGTGATTCTCGGACAGGGGCGGACACTGAAGCTTTCTTT | CASSDSRTGADTEAFF
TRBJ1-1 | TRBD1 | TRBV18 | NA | TGTGCCAGCTCAGTAGACAGGGGGAGCACTGAAGCTTTCTTT | CASSVDRGSTEAFF
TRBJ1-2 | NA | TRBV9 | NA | TGTGCCAGCAGCGTTCTAGTAGTGGACAATGGCTACACCTTC | CASSVLVVDNGYTF